This T cell receptor (beta chain) was sequenced during a study of shared T cell receptors in the human thymus. Clones were sequenced by immunoSEQ multiplex PCR, and TCRdb holds only the in-frame ones, with some missing. The sample includes 700,000 or so clones, 70% to 90% of them seen just once. This sample was shared with a second study, whose subject was human thymus T cells.

The sample taken for sequencing was thymocytes. The TCR originated in a girl under three years old with a congenital heart defect.

CDR3 in DNA: TGCGCCAGCGGGCGACAGGGGGTGGGGGAGCAGTACTTC. Amino acids: CASGRQGVGEQYF. This chain joins TRBV5-1 and TRBJ2-7; 9 bases align to TRBD1. J lost 7 bases, V lost 7 bases, and 9 bases had no gene match. CDR1 SGHRS and CDR2 YFSETQ come from the germline V gene. This CDR3 spans 13 amino acids.